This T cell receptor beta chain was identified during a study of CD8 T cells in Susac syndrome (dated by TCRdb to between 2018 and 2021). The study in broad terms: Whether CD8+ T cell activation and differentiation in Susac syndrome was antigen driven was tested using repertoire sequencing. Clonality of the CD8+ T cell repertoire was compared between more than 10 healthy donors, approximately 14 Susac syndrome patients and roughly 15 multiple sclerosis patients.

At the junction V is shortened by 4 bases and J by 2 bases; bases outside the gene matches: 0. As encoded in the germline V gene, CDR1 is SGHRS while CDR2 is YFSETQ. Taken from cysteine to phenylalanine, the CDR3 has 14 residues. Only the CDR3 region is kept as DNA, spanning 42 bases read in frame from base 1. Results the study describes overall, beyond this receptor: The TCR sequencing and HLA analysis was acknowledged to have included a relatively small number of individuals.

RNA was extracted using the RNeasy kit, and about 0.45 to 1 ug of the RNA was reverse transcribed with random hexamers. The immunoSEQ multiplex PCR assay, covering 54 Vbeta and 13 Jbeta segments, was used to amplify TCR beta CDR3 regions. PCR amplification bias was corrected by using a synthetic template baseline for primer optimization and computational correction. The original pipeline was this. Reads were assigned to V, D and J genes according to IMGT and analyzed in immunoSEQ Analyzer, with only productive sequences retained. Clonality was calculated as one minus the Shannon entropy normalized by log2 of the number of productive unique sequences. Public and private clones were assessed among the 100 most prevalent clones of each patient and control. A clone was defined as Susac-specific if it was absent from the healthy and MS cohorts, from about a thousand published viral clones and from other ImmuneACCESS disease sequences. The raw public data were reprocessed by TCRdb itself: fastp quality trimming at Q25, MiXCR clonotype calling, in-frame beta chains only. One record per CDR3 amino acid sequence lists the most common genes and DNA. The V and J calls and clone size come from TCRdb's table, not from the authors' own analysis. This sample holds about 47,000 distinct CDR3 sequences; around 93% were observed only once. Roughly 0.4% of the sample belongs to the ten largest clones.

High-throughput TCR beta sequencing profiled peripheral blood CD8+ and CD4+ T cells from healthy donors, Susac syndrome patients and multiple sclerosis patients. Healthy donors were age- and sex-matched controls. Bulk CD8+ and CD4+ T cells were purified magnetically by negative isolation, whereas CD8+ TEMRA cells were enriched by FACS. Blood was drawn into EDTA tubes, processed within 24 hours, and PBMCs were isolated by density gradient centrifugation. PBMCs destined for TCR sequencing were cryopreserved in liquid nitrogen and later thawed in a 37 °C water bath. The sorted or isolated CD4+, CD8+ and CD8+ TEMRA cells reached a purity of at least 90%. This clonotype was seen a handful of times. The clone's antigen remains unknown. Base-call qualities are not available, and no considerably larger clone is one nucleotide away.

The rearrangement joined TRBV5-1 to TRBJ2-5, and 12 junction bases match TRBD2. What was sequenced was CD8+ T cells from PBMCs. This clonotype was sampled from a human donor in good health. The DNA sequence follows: TGCGCCAGCAGCCTAGCGGGAGGGCAAGAGACCCAGTACTTC. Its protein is CASSLAGGQETQYF.